This T cell receptor beta chain was sequenced in a study of cytomegalovirus exposure and HLA in healthy donors. Here immunoSEQ multiplex PCR was the method, and the copy in TCRdb shows in-frame clones only, minus some. The data contain roughly 50,000 clones, around nine tenths of them seen just once; the ten biggest clones take up roughly 1%. The sample holds one count of this clone. The antigen is unknown. Study observations and caveats: Subsequent analysis revealed that first-cohort TCR clusters tended to co-occur in the roughly 120 validation repertoires.

V trimming: 0 bases; J trimming: 6 bases; junction bases outside the gene matches: 5. Germline CDR1 is SGHRS and CDR2 is YFSETQ. This CDR3 is built from 15 residues. The sequence came from a man younger than 30 in good health and CMV-seronegative. This chain uses TRBV5-1 with TRBJ2-3; 9 bases fit TRBD2. Sequenced: PBMCs. CDR3 nucleotides: TGCGCCAGCAGCTTGGATGTAGCGGGAGAGGATACGCAGTATTTT. This sequence encodes CASSLDVAGEDTQYF.